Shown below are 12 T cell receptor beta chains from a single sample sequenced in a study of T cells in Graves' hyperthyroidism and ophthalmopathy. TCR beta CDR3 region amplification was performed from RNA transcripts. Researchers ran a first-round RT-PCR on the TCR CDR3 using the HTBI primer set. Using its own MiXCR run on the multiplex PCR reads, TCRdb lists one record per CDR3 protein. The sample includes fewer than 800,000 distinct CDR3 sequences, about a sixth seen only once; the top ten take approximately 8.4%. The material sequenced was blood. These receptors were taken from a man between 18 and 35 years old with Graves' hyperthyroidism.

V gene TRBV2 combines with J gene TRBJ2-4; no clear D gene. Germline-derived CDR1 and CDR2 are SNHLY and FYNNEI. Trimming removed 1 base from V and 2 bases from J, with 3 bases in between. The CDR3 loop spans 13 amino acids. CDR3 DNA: TGTGCCAGCAGTGAAGAAACCAAAAACATTCAGTACTTC. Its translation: CASSEETKNIQYF.

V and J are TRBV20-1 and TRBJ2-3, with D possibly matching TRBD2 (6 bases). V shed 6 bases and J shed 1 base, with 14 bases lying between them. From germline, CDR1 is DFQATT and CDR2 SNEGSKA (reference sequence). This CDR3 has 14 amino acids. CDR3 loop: CSARLGVGTDTQYF. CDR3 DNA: TGCAGTGCGAGACTAGGCGTTGGCACAGATACGCAGTATTTT.

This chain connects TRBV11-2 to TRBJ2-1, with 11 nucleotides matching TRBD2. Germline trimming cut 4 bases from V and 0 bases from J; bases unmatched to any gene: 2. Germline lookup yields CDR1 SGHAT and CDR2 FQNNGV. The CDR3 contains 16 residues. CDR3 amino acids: CASSSLAGASYNEQFF. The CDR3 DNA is TGTGCCAGCAGCTCACTAGCGGGAGCCTCCTACAATGAGCAGTTCTTC. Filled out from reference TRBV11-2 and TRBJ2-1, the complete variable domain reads EAGVAQSPRYKIIEKRQSVAFWCNPISGHATLYWYQQILGQGPKLLIQFQNNGVVDDSQLPKDRFSAERLKGVDSTLKIQPAKLEDSAVYLCASSSLAGASYNEQFFGPGTRLTVL.

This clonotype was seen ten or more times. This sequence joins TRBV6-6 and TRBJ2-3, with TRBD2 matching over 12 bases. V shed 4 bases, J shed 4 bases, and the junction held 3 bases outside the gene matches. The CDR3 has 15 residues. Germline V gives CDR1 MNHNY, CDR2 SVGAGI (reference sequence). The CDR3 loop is CASSFLAGGSDTQYF. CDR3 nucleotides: TGTGCCAGCAGTTTCCTAGCGGGAGGGTCAGATACGCAGTATTTT.

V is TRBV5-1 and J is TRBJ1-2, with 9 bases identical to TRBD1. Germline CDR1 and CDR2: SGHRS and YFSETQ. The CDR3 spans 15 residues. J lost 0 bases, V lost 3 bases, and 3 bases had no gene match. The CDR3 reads CASSWDRAANYGYTF. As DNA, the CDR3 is TGCGCCAGCAGCTGGGACAGGGCTGCTAACTATGGCTACACCTTC.

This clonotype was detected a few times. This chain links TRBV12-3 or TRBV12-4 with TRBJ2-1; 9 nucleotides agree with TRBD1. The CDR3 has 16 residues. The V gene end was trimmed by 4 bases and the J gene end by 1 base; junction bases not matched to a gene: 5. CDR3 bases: TGTGCCAGCAGTTGGGGACAGGGACAGTCCTACAATGAGCAGTTCTTC. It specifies CASSWGQGQSYNEQFF.

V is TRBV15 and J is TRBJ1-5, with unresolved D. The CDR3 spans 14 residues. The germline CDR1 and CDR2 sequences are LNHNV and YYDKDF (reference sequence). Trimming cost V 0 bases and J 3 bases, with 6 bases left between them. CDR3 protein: CATSRDEDNQPQHF. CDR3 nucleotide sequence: TGTGCCACCAGCAGAGATGAGGACAATCAGCCCCAGCATTTT.

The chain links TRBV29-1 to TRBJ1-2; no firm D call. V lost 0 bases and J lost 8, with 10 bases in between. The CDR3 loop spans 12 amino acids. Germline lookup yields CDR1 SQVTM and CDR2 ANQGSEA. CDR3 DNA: TGCAGCGTTGAAGAATCCGGGTTAGGCTACACCTTC. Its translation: CSVEESGLGYTF.

The CDR3 sequence is CSAVGEGPGAFF. The DNA of the CDR3 is TGCAGTGCTGTGGGTGAGGGCCCAGGAGCTTTCTTT. This chain uses TRBV20-1 with TRBJ1-1; D gene uncertain. V dropped 5 bases and J dropped 10 bases, with 17 bases sitting between them. CDR1 is DFQATT, CDR2 SNEGSKA, per germline (reference sequence). The CDR3 sequence is 12 residues long.

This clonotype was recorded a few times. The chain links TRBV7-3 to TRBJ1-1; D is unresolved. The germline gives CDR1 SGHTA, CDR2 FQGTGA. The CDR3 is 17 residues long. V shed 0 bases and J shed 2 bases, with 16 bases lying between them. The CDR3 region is CASSLTFGRLSNTEAFF. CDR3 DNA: TGTGCCAGCAGCTTAACGTTTGGGCGGCTTAGTAACACTGAAGCTTTCTTT.

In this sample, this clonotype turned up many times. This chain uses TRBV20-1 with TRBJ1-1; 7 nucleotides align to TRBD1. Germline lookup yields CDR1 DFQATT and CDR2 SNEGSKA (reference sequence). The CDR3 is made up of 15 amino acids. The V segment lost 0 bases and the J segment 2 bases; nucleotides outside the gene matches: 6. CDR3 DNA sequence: TGCAGTGCTAGAGATTGGGACAGACCCAACACTGAAGCTTTCTTT. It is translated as CSARDWDRPNTEAFF.

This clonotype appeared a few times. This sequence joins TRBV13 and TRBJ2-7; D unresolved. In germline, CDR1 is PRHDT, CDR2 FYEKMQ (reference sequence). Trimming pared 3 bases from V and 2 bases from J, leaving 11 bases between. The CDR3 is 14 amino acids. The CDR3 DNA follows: TGTGCCAGCAGCTTGCGCCCTGTGCCCTACGAGCAGTACTTC. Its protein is CASSLRPVPYEQYF.